This TCR beta chain appears in the sequencing data of a study of OX40 agonist ivuxolimab in advanced cancers. Study overall: The eligibility criteria allowed prior anti-PD-1, anti-PD-L1 or anti-CTLA-4 therapy, and around 40% had some. Findings of the study overall: Blood T cells, both CD4+ and CD8+, expanded clonally by week 6 at 0.1 to 3.0 mg/kg.

Assay: immunoSEQ multiplex PCR; the TCRdb copy retains only in-frame clones and omits some. The sample lists 70,000 or so clones, 70% to 90% occurring once. On this clone itself: As yet, its antigen is unknown.

V was cut by 1 base and J by 4 bases, with 22 bases left in between. The CDR3 sequence is 18 residues long. The germline V gene has CDR1 SGHTA and CDR2 FQGNSA. This clonotype was obtained from an adult with an advanced solid tumor such as melanoma, head and neck, liver or kidney cancer. This chain connects TRBV7-2 to TRBJ1-1, with D possibly TRBD1 on 5 matching bases. The material sequenced was CD4+ or CD8+ T cells sorted from blood, taken in a trial of the OX40 agonist ivuxolimab. CDR3 sequence reads: CASSLDALMTVGSTEAFF. CDR3 nucleotide sequence: TGTGCCAGCAGCTTAGATGCTTTAATGACAGTGGGGTCCACTGAAGCTTTCTTT.